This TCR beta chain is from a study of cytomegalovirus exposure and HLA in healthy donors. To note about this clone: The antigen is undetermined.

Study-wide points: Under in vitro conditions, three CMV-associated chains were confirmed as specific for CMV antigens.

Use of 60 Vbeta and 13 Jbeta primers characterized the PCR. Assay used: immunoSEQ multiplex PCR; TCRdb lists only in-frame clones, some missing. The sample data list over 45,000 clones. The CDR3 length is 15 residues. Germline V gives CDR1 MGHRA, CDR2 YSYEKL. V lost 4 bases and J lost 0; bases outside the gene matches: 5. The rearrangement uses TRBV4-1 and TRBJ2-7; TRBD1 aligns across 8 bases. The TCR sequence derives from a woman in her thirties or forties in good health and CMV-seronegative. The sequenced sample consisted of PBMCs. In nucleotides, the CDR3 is TGCGCCAGCAGCCTACGGACAGGGAACTCCTACGAGCAGTACTTC. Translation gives CASSLRTGNSYEQYF.